This T cell receptor beta chain comes out of a study of CD8 T cells in Susac syndrome. Per germline, CDR1 MNHEY and CDR2 SVGEGT. V was trimmed by 5 bases and J by 2 bases, leaving 12 bases between them. This CDR3 region has 15 residues. Roughly 0.45 to 1 ug RNA was reverse transcribed with random hexamers. MiXCR, applied by TCRdb to the immunoSEQ multiplex PCR reads, yields one record per CDR3 protein. Among around 200,000 distinct CDR3 sequences listed, roughly 94% were seen once. Sequencing was performed on CD4+ T cells from PBMCs. This chain joins TRBV6-2 or TRBV6-3 and TRBJ2-2; D unresolved. This TCR was recovered from a human donor with Susac syndrome. The CDR3 reads CASSPRTVNTGELFF. In DNA, the CDR3 is TGTGCCAGCAGTCCTCGGACCGTAAACACCGGGGAGCTGTTTTTT.